A selection of T cell receptor beta chains follows, all from one sample in a study of blood T cell repertoires in COVID-19. The protocol was immunoSEQ multiplex PCR, while the TCRdb copy is restricted to in-frame clones and leaves out a portion. The data show about 270,000 clones, more than 80% seen once. Source material: PBMCs or T cells enriched from blood (not recorded which). These TCRs come from a woman aged 30 to 39 with acute COVID-19. CDR3s include the opening cysteine and the closing phenylalanine or tryptophan. A D gene is named only where the DNA matches it firmly. For some rows the clone size is stated as once, few or many, or as a class when expanded; others skip it.

D gene	V gene	J gene	clone size	CDR3 DNA	CDR3 protein
NA	TRBV27	TRBJ1-3	NA	TGTGCCTACCACGGCACGGGACACATTCATTCTGGAAACACCATATATTTT	CAYHGTGHIHSGNTIYF
TRBD2	TRBV11-1	TRBJ2-5	NA	TGTGCCAGCAGCCCACTAGCGGGAGGGCCGAAGACCCAGTACTTC	CASSPLAGGPKTQYF
NA	TRBV7-3	TRBJ2-1	NA	TGTGCCAGCAGCTCCGACTCGAGCTCCTACAATGAGCAGTTCTTC	CASSSDSSSYNEQFF
TRBD1	TRBV27	TRBJ1-1	few	TGTGCCAGCAGTTCCGGACAGGGTTATATGAACACTGAAGCTTTCTTT	CASSSGQGYMNTEAFF
TRBD2	TRBV3-1/TRBV3-2	TRBJ2-7	NA	TGTGCCAGCAGCCATGGGACTAGCGGCTACGAGCAGTACTTC	CASSHGTSGYEQYF
TRBD2	TRBV11-2	TRBJ2-3	NA	TGTGCCAGCAGCTCCGGACTAGCTACAGATACGCAGTATTTT	CASSSGLATDTQYF
NA	TRBV7-9	TRBJ1-6	NA	TGTGCCAGCAGGGCCAGGGGTGGTAATTCACCCCTCCACTTT	CASRARGGNSPLHF
NA	TRBV19	TRBJ2-1	once	TGTGCCAGTAGTACCGCAGGTTTTAAGTTCTTC	CASSTAGFKFF
TRBD2	TRBV6-1	TRBJ2-3	NA	TGTGCCAGCAGTGAAGTAGCGGGAGAAACAGATACGCAGTATTTT	CASSEVAGETDTQYF
NA	TRBV16	TRBJ2-3	NA	TGTGCCAGCAGCCAAAGCTATAAGGGGTTGGAGTTGGATACGCAGTATTTT	CASSQSYKGLELDTQYF
NA	TRBV5-4	TRBJ2-3	once	TGTGCCAGCAGCTTGTATCCGGAAACGGGTGTTCGCACAGATACGCAGTATTTT	CASSLYPETGVRTDTQYF
NA	TRBV4-2	TRBJ1-4	NA	TGTGCCAGCAGCCAAGCCCCCCTGGGAGGGGACAATGAAAAACTGTTTTTT	CASSQAPLGGDNEKLFF
TRBD1	TRBV19	TRBJ2-7	NA	TGTGCCAGTAGTCCTTCCGGGACAGGGTCCTACGAGCAGTACTTC	CASSPSGTGSYEQYF
NA	TRBV4-2	TRBJ1-5	NA	TGTGCCAGCAGCCAAGGTGGGCAGGGTATTCAGCCCCAGCATTTT	CASSQGGQGIQPQHF
TRBD2	TRBV3-1/TRBV3-2	TRBJ2-3	NA	TGTGCCAGCAGCCAAGATGGACTAGCGGGCGCCAGCACAGATACGCAGTATTTT	CASSQDGLAGASTDTQYF
NA	TRBV24-1	TRBJ2-3	NA	TGTGCCACCAGTGCCGGGCGGGCAGATACGCAGTATTTT	CATSAGRADTQYF
NA	TRBV6-5	TRBJ1-2	NA	TGTGCCAGCCAGCCTGGCGGGACTCGCTATGGCTACACCTTC	CASQPGGTRYGYTF
TRBD2	TRBV7-2	TRBJ2-3	NA	TGTGCCAGCCGATCGGGACTAGCGGTTTCTAGCACAGATACGCAGTATTTT	CASRSGLAVSSTDTQYF
NA	TRBV6-5	TRBJ1-1	once	TGTGCCAGCAGTTACGGCAGCGGGGGGACTGAAGCTTTCTTT	CASSYGSGGTEAFF
NA	TRBV18	TRBJ2-7	NA	TGTGCCAGCTCACCAGGGTTGGCTAGCGAGGTTGACGAGCAGTACTTC	CASSPGLASEVDEQYF
TRBD2	TRBV27	TRBJ2-7	once	TGTGCCAGCAGTTCCCTGGAGACTAGCAGGAAGAGAACGGGCGAGCAGTACTTC	CASSSLETSRKRTGEQYF
TRBD2	TRBV3-1/TRBV3-2	TRBJ2-5	NA	TGTGCCAGCAGCCAAGGGACTAGCGGGCCTCAAGAGACCCAGTACTTC	CASSQGTSGPQETQYF
TRBD2	TRBV2	TRBJ2-3	NA	TGTGCCAGCACCGGGACTAGCGGGAGCTCAGATACGCAGTATTTT	CASTGTSGSSDTQYF
NA	TRBV25-1	TRBJ2-3	NA	TGTGCCAGCAGTGATAGCGCAGATACGCAGTATTTT	CASSDSADTQYF
TRBD1	TRBV6-2/TRBV6-3	TRBJ2-1	few	TGTGCCAGCAGCCTTACCGGGACAGGTTACAATGAGCAGTTCTTC	CASSLTGTGYNEQFF